The present T cell receptor beta chain was sequenced within a study of technical replicates of blood from a handful of donors (dated by TCRdb to 2017 to 2019). With regard to this clone: The specificity of this receptor is unknown. It has no much larger one-base neighbor in the sample; base qualities were not kept.

Libraries were prepared through the immunoSEQ multiplex PCR assay. TCRdb stores this immuneACCESS table with in-frame sequences only. Part of the clones is absent; in the studies checked, under half of the shortfall reflects unresolved V genes, and no reason is known for the rest. A total of 95,000 to 100,000 clones appear in this sample, 90% to 97% of them only once. Together, the top ten hold 0.23% of the sample. Material: T cells isolated from PBMCs. This receptor was identified in a human donor in good health.

This receptor has the CDR3 CASSLAKMGGTYNEQFF. DNA sequence: TGCGCCAGCAGCTTGGCCAAAATGGGGGGGACTTACAATGAGCAGTTCTTC. Here the chain combines TRBV5-1 and TRBJ2-1, and TRBD2 aligns with 7 junction nucleotides. The cysteine opens and the phenylalanine closes a CDR3 of 17 amino acids. CDR3 DNA is the only sequence kept; it has 51 bases, read in frame from the first base. The germline V gene sets CDR1 to SGHRS and CDR2 to YFSETQ. V trim: 0 bases; J trim: 4 bases; unmatched bases: 10.